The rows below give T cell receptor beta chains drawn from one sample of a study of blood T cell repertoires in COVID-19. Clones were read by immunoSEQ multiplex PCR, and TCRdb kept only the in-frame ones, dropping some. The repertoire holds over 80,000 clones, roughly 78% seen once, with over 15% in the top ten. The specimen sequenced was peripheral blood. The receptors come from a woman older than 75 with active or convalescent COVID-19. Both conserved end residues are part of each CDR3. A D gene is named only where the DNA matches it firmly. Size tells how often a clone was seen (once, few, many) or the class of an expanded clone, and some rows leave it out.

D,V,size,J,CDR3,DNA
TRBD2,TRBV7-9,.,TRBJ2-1,CASSFVLAGDNEQFF,TGTGCCAGCAGCTTCGTACTAGCGGGGGACAATGAGCAGTTCTTC
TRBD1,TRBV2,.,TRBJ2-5,CASSWDRELGTQYF,TGTGCCAGCAGTTGGGACAGGGAACTCGGGACCCAGTACTTC
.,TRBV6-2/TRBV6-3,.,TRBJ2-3,CASSYGQSTDTQYF,TGTGCCAGCAGTTACGGGCAGAGCACAGATACGCAGTATTTT
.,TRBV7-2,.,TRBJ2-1,CASSKTSTSSYNEQFF,TGTGCCAGCAGCAAGACTAGTACGTCCTCCTACAATGAGCAGTTCTTC
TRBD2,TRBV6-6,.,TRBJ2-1,CASRGTSVGNEQFF,TGTGCCAGCAGGGGGACTAGCGTCGGCAATGAGCAGTTCTTC
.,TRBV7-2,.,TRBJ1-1,CASSLAEGNGAFF,TGTGCCAGCAGCTTAGCCGAGGGTAATGGAGCTTTCTTT
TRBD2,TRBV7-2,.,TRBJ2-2,CASSLASSGVNTGELFF,TGTGCCAGCAGCTTAGCTTCTAGCGGAGTTAACACCGGGGAGCTGTTTTTT
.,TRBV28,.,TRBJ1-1,CASLPQGDWNTEAFF,TGTGCCAGCCTTCCACAGGGAGATTGGAACACTGAAGCTTTCTTT
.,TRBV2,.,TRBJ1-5,CASSEQSENQPQHF,TGTGCCAGCAGTGAACAGTCGGAGAATCAGCCCCAGCATTTT
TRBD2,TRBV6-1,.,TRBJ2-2,CASSEGRGLAGDTGELFF,TGTGCCAGCAGTGAAGGAAGAGGACTAGCGGGAGATACCGGGGAGCTGTTTTTT
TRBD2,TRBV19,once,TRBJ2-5,CASSGWTSGNQETQYF,TGTGCCAGTAGTGGATGGACTAGCGGGAACCAAGAGACCCAGTACTTC
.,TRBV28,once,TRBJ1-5,CASGPGGGRNQPQHF,TGTGCCAGCGGGCCCGGGGGGGGGAGGAATCAGCCCCAGCATTTT
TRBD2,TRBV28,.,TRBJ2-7,CASSPTSGRIGEQYF,TGTGCCAGCAGCCCTACTAGCGGGAGAATCGGAGAGCAGTACTTC
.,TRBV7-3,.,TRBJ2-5,CASSLEGTIMQTQYF,TGTGCCAGCAGCTTAGAGGGAACGATAATGCAGACCCAGTACTTC
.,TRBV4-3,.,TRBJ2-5,CASSQDTRGQETQYF,TGCGCCAGCAGCCAAGATACAAGGGGACAAGAGACCCAGTACTTC
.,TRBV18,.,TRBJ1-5,CASSPYRSWGGQPQHF,TGTGCCAGCTCACCCTATAGAAGCTGGGGAGGTCAGCCCCAGCATTTT